This T cell receptor beta chain was identified in a study of T cell responses to AZD1222 COVID-19 vaccine. V gave up 3 bases and J gave up 0 bases, with 23 bases separating them. The CDR3 contains 19 residues. The germline CDR1 and CDR2 sequences are SGHTA and FQGNSA. Regarding the study as a whole: Targeting of unmutated variant regions was reportedly seen in nearly half of spike-specific TCRs.

Data came from immunoSEQ multiplex PCR; TCRdb stores just in-frame clones and leaves some out. The table lists tens of thousands of clones, around 87% of them singletons. On this clone itself: Its antigen is unidentified.

The sequence derives from an adult in good health. The specimen comprised peripheral blood, sampled on day 0 of AZD1222 vaccination. This chain joins TRBV7-2 and TRBJ1-1; D uncertain. CDR3 loop: CASSLSFSGGRVMNTEAFF. DNA for the CDR3: TGTGCCAGCAGCTTGTCGTTTTCTGGCGGAAGGGTGATGAACACTGAAGCTTTCTTT.